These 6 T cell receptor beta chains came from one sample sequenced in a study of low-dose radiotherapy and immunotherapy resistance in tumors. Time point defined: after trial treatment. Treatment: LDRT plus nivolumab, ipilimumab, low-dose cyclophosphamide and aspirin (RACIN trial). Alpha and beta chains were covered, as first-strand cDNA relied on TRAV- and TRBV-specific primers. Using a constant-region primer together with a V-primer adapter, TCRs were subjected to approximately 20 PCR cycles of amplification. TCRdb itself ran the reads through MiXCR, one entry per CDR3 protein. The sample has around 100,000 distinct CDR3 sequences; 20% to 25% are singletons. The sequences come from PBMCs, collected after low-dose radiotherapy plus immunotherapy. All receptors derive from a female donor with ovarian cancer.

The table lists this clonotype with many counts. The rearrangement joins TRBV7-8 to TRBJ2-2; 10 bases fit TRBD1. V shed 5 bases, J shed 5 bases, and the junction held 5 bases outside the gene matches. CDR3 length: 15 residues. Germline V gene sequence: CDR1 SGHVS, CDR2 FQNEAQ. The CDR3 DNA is TGTGCCAGCAGCCTTGACAGGGGGCGGACCGGGGAGCTGTTTTTT. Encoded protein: CASSLDRGRTGELFF.

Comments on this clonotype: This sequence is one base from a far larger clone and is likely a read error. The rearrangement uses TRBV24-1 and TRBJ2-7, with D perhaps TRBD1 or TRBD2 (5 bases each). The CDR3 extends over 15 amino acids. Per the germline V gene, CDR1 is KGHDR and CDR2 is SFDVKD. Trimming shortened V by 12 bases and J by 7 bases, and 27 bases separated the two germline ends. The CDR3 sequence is CAAGTARQTLDEQYF. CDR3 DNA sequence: TGTGCCGCCGGGACGGCGCGACAGACGTTAGATGAGCAGTACTTC.

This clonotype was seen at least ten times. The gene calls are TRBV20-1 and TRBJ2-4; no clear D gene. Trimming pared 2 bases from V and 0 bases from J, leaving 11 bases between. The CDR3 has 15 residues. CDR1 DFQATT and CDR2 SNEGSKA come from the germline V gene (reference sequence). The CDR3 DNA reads TGCAGTGCTAGACCATCAGTCCTAGCCAAAAACATTCAGTACTTC. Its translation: CSARPSVLAKNIQYF.

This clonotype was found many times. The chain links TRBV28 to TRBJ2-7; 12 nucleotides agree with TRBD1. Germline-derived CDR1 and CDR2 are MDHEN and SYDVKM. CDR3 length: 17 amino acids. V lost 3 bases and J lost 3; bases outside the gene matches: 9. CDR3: CASSFVVGTGGSYEQYF. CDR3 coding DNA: TGTGCCAGCAGTTTCGTGGTAGGGACAGGGGGCAGCTACGAGCAGTACTTC.

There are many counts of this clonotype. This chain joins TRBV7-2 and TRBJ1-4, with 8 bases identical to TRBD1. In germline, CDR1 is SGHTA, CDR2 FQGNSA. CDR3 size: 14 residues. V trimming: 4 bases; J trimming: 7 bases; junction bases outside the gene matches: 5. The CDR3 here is CASSSQGAGEKLFF. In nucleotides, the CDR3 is TGTGCCAGCAGCTCCCAGGGGGCGGGTGAAAAACTGTTTTTT.

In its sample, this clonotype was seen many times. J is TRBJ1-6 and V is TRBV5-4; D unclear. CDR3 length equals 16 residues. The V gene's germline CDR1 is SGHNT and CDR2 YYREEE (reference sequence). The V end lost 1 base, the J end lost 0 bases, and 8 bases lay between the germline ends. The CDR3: CASSLSGGSYNSPLHF. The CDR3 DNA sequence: TGTGCCAGCAGCTTGAGCGGAGGCTCCTATAATTCACCCCTCCACTTT.